This T cell receptor beta chain originates from a study of breast tumors, draining lymph nodes, adjacent tissues. Findings of the study overall: Tumor TCR diversity was below lymph nodes but above nontumor tissue. The data were judged consistent with most tumor T cells coming from lymph node and expanding in tumor.

This clonotype occurred many times. Its cognate antigen is unknown. This CDR3 is 13 amino acids long. V dropped 3 bases and J dropped 4; count of bases not matched to a gene: 6. Germline CDR1 is GTSNPN and CDR2 is SVGIG (reference sequence). Samples came from axillary lymph nodes draining the breast cancer. MiXCR was run by TCRdb on the multiplex PCR reads, yielding one entry per CDR3 protein. In the table there are 190,000 or so distinct CDR3 sequences, approximately 30% of which are singletons. The rearrangement uses TRBV30 and TRBJ2-7; 7 nucleotides align to TRBD2. The receptor's source is a female donor with breast cancer. Some clones in this sample may be carry-over from other donors' samples. The sequencing input was axillary lymph node tissue. The CDR3 region has the DNA TGTGCCTGGAGCGCCTGGGAGGGATACGAGCAGTACTTC. Translation gives CAWSAWEGYEQYF.